This T cell receptor (beta chain) was observed in a study of T-cell reconstitution after alpha-beta-depleted transplantation in children (dated by TCRdb to 2016 to 2017). About the full investigation: The study quantitatively tracked T-cell immune reconstitution after TCRalphabeta/CD19-depleted allogeneic hematopoietic cell transplantation in children using TCR repertoire profiling. What the authors observed across the whole study: About two months after transplant, the apparently early recovery of alphabetaT-cell counts reportedly depended on just several hundred clones that had expanded rapidly and came from non-depleted graft cells. In some patients, high TCRbeta diversity at day 60 was attributed to recipient T cells and intrathymic progenitors that had survived conditioning. Over subsequent months, a decline in hyperexpanded clone frequencies was noted, and after one year, T-cell counts and TCRbeta diversity were mostly ascribed to newly produced T cells.

Ends trimmed: V by 3 bases, J by 4 bases; bases unmatched to a gene: 10. From the cysteine up to the phenylalanine, the CDR3 has a length of 16 residues. Only the CDR3 DNA stays, 48 bases, in frame from base 1. CDR1 and CDR2, looked up from the germline V gene, are MGHRA and YSYEKL. Libraries came from PCR. TCRdb shows the sequencer as Illumina HiSeq 2500. TCR library preparation used molecular barcoding, with unique molecular identifiers applied to normalize quantification of the TCRbeta repertoire. Using fastp trimming at Q25 and MiXCR clonotype assembly, TCRdb reanalyzed the public sequencing data and kept in-frame beta chains. Merged by CDR3 protein, the rows form single entries marked with the most common genes and DNA. This sample is represented by 440,000 or so distinct CDR3 sequences; 43% of them were singletons. Jointly, the top ten make up under 35% of the sample. The treatment or condition label corresponds to: allogeneic hematopoietic cell transplantation with graft depleted of TCRalphabeta T cells and CD19 B cells. The transplant recipients were children given TCRalphabeta/CD19-depleted allogeneic hematopoietic cell grafts.

This clonotype has a handful of counts. No antigen is known for it. No much larger clonotype is one base removed from it; base qualities were not supplied. The TCR originated in a girl aged 2 to 9 with aplastic anemia, due to receive a stem cell transplant. The sequencing here drew on PBMCs, taken before TCRalphabeta/CD19-depleted stem cell transplant. The chain links TRBV4-1 with TRBJ1-2; TRBD1 agrees with 8 junctional bases. This receptor carries the CDR3 CASSQGGQGAPYGYTF. The DNA reads TGCGCCAGCAGCCAGGGAGGACAGGGAGCTCCCTATGGCTACACCTTC.